Listed here are 27 T cell receptor beta chains from one sample, sequenced in a study of T cell clonality in common variable immunodeficiency. Measured with immunoSEQ multiplex PCR; TCRdb has only the in-frame clones, and not every one. The profile covers roughly 42,000 clones, none occurring a single time. Input material: peripheral blood mononuclear cells. These TCRs come from a person aged 18 to 75 in good health.

This clone was detected ten times or more. Read sequence stops 3 residues before the CDR3 end, and the germline J gene provides the missing end. The chain carries TRBV5-6 and TRBJ2-7; 9 bases line up with TRBD1. Germline V CDR1 and CDR2: SGHDT, YYEEEE. CDR3 size: 15 residues. The trim removed 3 bases at V and 5 bases at J, leaving 9 bases unmatched. The sequenced part of the CDR3 DNA is TGTGCCAGCAGCTCCTGGGGGACAGGGTCCCACGAG. It specifies CASSSWGTGSHE. The entire CDR3 reads CASSSWGTGSHEQYF.

This clone was seen repeatedly, ten times or more. The read ends 3 residues before the CDR3 terminus; that terminus is restored from the germline J gene. The genes are TRBV30 and TRBJ1-2; 7 bases line up with TRBD1. This CDR3 contains 14 residues. The J segment lost 4 bases and the V segment lost 4 bases, leaving 9 bases of the junction unmatched. Germline loops: CDR1 GTSNPN, CDR2 SVGIG (reference sequence). The CDR3 loop is CAWTGRDRLYGYTF. CDR3 DNA (partial): TGTGCCTGGACTGGGAGGGACAGACTCTATGGC.

This clone came up many times. The read is 3 residues too short to cover the CDR3 end, so that end is filled in from the germline J gene. The chain recombines TRBV2 with TRBJ1-5; D gene uncertain. Per the germline V gene, CDR1 is SNHLY and CDR2 is FYNNEI. Trimming pared 3 bases from V and 7 bases from J, leaving 13 bases between. The CDR3 spans 14 residues. The DNA read from the CDR3 is TGTGCCAGCAGTGACCCCCGAGCGGGGCAGCCC. It yields the protein CASSDPRAGQP. The complete CDR3 sequence is CASSDPRAGQPQHF.

Points on this clone: Relative to the germline gene, one junction end is altered; a read error may explain this. Other DNA variants within this sample encode the same CDR3. CDR3 sequence reads: CASAGGVDGYTF. The CDR3 DNA, read in part, is TGTGCCAGCGCCGGGGGAGTTGATGGA. This chain uses TRBV2 with TRBJ1-2, with a tentative D call TRBD1 (5 bases). The read ends 3 residues shy of where the CDR3 ends; the end is completed using the germline J gene. CDR3 size: 12 residues. CDR1 SNHLY and CDR2 FYNNEI come from the germline V gene.

This clone was found many times. With the read ending 3 residues before the CDR3 end, the germline J gene is used to fill in that end. The chain uses TRBV28 and TRBJ2-1; no clear D. The CDR3 contains 11 residues. CDR1 and CDR2 (germline): MDHEN, SYDVKM. The germline V and J ends were trimmed by 5 bases and 7 bases, with 6 bases remaining between them. The covered CDR3 bases are TGTGCCAGCAGTCCCCAGAATGAG. As protein: CASSPQNE. In full, the CDR3 is CASSPQNEQFF.

This clone came up many times. The read stops 3 residues short of the end of the CDR3; the missing end is completed from the germline J gene. The rearrangement joins TRBV20-1 to TRBJ1-6; maybe TRBD1 (6 bases). Trimming took off 5 bases at V and 5 bases at J, with 10 bases between the two ends. The CDR3 runs 13 residues. Germline-derived CDR1 and CDR2 are DFQATT and SNEGSKA (reference sequence). CDR3 residues: CSAQGQDNSPLHF. The CDR3 DNA, read in part, is TGCAGTGCTCAGGGACAAGATAATTCACCC.

This clone was picked up many times. A junction boundary mismatches the germline segment, possibly from a read error. The CDR3 is cut off 3 residues early in the read; its end comes from the germline J gene. The chain has TRBV4-2 and TRBJ2-3; 11 bases fit TRBD2. The CDR3 spans 18 residues. Germline CDR1 LGHNA, CDR2 YNFKEQ. Here the CDR3 reads CASSQGLAGGSYGDTQYF. CDR3 DNA, as far as it was read: TGCGCCAGCAGCCAAGGGCTAGCGGGGGGCTCCTATGGGGATACG.

At least ten counts were recorded for this clone. With the read ending 3 residues before the CDR3 end, the germline J gene is used to fill in that end. The gene calls are TRBV13 and TRBJ2-4; 7 bases agree with TRBD1. CDR1 is PRHDT and CDR2 is FYEKMQ in the germline V gene (reference sequence). The CDR3 covers 16 residues. With 1 base clipped from V and 2 bases from J, the junction kept 5 bases outside the gene matches. The CDR3 DNA, read in part, is TGTGCCAGCAGCTTAGCAGGGGGAAAGACCAAAAACATT. Translating it yields CASSLAGGKTKNI. The full CDR3 protein reads CASSLAGGKTKNIQYF.

This clone appeared many times. Read sequence stops 3 residues before the CDR3 end, and the germline J gene provides the missing end. V is TRBV19 and J is TRBJ2-5, with TRBD2 matching 14 bases. The CDR3 has 17 amino acids. CDR1 LNHDA and CDR2 SQIVND come from the germline V gene (reference sequence). Trimming at V came to 4 bases and at J to 5 bases, leaving 9 bases not matched to a gene. The sequenced part of the CDR3 DNA is TGTGCCAGTAGTAGAGAGAGACTAGCGGGAGGGTCGGAGACC. This translates into CASSRERLAGGSET. The full CDR3 reads CASSRERLAGGSETQYF. Using reference TRBV19 and TRBJ2-5 for the parts outside the CDR3, the full variable domain is DGGITQSPKYLFRKEGQNVTLSCEQNLNHDAMYWYRQDPGQGLRLIYYSQIVNDFQKGDIAEGYSVSREKKESFPLTVTSAQKNPTAFYLCASSRERLAGGSETQYFGPGTRLLVL.

This clone was counted between two and nine times. The read is 3 residues too short to cover the CDR3 end, so that end is filled in from the germline J gene. V is TRBV5-3 and J is TRBJ1-4; 8 bases fit TRBD1. TRBV5-3 is sorted into the ORF group, with uncertain function. There are 16 residues in the CDR3. CDR3 sequence: CARSTYLRGHNSPLFF. The covered CDR3 bases are TGTGCCAGAAGCACCTACCTCAGGGGGCATAATTCACCA.

With regard to this clone: The observed sequence ends 3 residues before the CDR3 terminus, with the missing tail filled in from the germline J gene. The V call is TRBV18, the J call TRBJ1-6; D is uncertain. Germline CDR1 reads KGHSH; CDR2 reads LQKENI. This CDR3 is built from 15 residues. Trimming pared 3 bases from V and 6 bases from J, leaving 12 bases between. This chain's CDR3 is CASSPNRIGNSPLHF. Partial CDR3 DNA: TGTGCCAGCTCACCGAACAGAATCGGTAATTCACCC. Looking up the rest from reference TRBV18 and TRBJ1-6 gives the full variable domain: NAGVMQNPRHLVRRRGQEARLRCSPMKGHSHVYWYRQLPEEGLKFMVYLQKENIIDESGMPKERFSAEFPKEGPSILRIQQVVRGDSAAYFCASSPNRIGNSPLHFGNGTRLTVT.

This clone was seen repeatedly, ten times or more. Sequencing ends 3 residues short of the CDR3 end; the germline J gene provides the rest. The chain is built from TRBV18 and TRBJ1-1; no clear D. V lost 5 bases and J 1 base, leaving 8 bases between the germline ends. This CDR3 region has 13 residues. Germline V CDR1 and CDR2: KGHSH, LQKENI. CDR3 DNA, as far as it was read: TGTGCCAGCTCAGGAGCGGCGAACACTGAA. Its protein product is CASSGAANTE. The whole CDR3 protein is CASSGAANTEAFF.

This clone was seen at least ten times. The sequence runs out 3 residues before the end of the CDR3; the remainder is reconstructed from the germline J gene. This rearrangement joins TRBV9 to TRBJ2-1; 13 nucleotides agree with TRBD2. The CDR3 sequence is 15 residues long. After removal of 0 bases from V and 7 bases from J, the junction contained 1 base not matched to a gene. CDR1 SGDLS and CDR2 YYNGEE come from the germline V gene. The sequenced CDR3 bases are TGTGCCAGCAGCGTAGGGACTAGCGGGAGTAATGAG. Its translation is CASSVGTSGSNE. The entire CDR3 sequence reads CASSVGTSGSNEQFF.

This clone occurred many times. The CDR3 end falls 3 residues outside the read, so it is completed with the germline J gene. V is TRBV5-1 and J is TRBJ1-2, with 8 bases identical to TRBD1. Looked up from germline, CDR1 is SGHRS and CDR2 is YFSETQ. The CDR3 spans 13 residues. The covered CDR3 bases are TGCGCCAGCAGCCCGCGGACAGGGTTCGGC. Residues: CASSPRTGFG. The complete CDR3 protein is CASSPRTGFGYTF.

This clone was detected many times. With the read ending 3 residues before the CDR3 end, the germline J gene is used to fill in that end. The chain recombines TRBV5-6 with TRBJ2-1; tentative D call: TRBD2 (6 bases). The CDR3 runs to 15 residues. V gave up 9 bases and J gave up 6 bases, with 22 bases separating them. Germline V gives CDR1 SGHDT, CDR2 YYEEEE. CDR3 sequence: CATSGPGEGRNEQFF. Partial CDR3 DNA: TGTGCCACCTCAGGCCCGGGAGAGGGGCGCAATGAG.

This clone has a count of ten or more. The CDR3 end lies 3 residues beyond the end of the read and is filled in from the germline J gene. V is TRBV5-6 and J is TRBJ1-1; 7 bases match TRBD1. The V gene's germline CDR1 is SGHDT and CDR2 YYEEEE. V dropped 2 bases and J dropped 5; count of bases not matched to a gene: 6. The CDR3 has 14 amino acids. Partial CDR3 DNA: TGTGCCAGCAGCTTTGGCCAGGGGGAGACTGAA. Its translation: CASSFGQGETE. The whole CDR3 sequence is CASSFGQGETEAFF.

At least ten counts were recorded for this clone. The read finishes 3 residues shy of the CDR3 end, and the germline J gene is used to complete it. The chain combines TRBV19 with TRBJ2-2, with TRBD1 identical over 9 bases. The CDR3 consists of 16 residues. V shed 0 bases, J shed 5 bases, and the junction held 4 bases outside the gene matches. Germline assignment: CDR1 LNHDA and CDR2 SQIVND (reference sequence). The DNA read from the CDR3 is TGTGCCAGTAGTATAGATACAGGGGGCAGGACCGGGGAG. It translates to CASSIDTGGRTGE. The whole CDR3 sequence reads CASSIDTGGRTGELFF.

The sample holds many counts of this clone. The CDR3 end lies 3 residues beyond the end of the read and is filled in from the germline J gene. The rearrangement uses TRBV6-2 or TRBV6-3 and TRBJ2-1; 8 bases map to TRBD2. The CDR3 contains 15 residues. CDR1 and CDR2 from the germline V gene are MNHEY and SVGEGT. With 2 bases clipped from V and 9 bases from J, the junction kept 9 bases outside the gene matches. CDR3: CASSYKAGGLGEQFF. The sequenced CDR3 bases are TGTGCCAGCAGTTACAAGGCGGGAGGCCTAGGTGAG.

There are many counts of this clone. The read ends 3 residues early relative to the CDR3; the germline J gene fills the gap. The V call is TRBV6-1, the J call TRBJ2-5; 16 nucleotides match TRBD2. J lost 7 bases, V lost 1 base, and 6 bases had no gene match. The CDR3 length is 17 residues. Germline assignment: CDR1 MNHNS and CDR2 SASEGT. The CDR3 is CASSEVGLAGGPVTQYF. The sequenced part of the CDR3 DNA is TGTGCCAGCAGTGAAGTGGGACTAGCGGGGGGGCCGGTGACC.

This clone has ten or more counts. Read data end 3 residues before the CDR3 end; the end is taken from the germline J gene. The chain has TRBV5-1 and TRBJ2-1, with a weak D call TRBD2 (5 bases). Trimming left V 2 bases short and J 0 bases short, with 9 bases between. The CDR3 runs to 15 residues. Germline CDR1 is SGHRS and CDR2 is YFSETQ. The part of the CDR3 DNA that was read is TGCGCCAGCAGCTTCGTGGCGGGCTCCTACAATGAG. It is translated as CASSFVAGSYNE. The entire CDR3 is CASSFVAGSYNEQFF.

This clone appeared many times. Sequencing ends 3 residues short of the CDR3 end; the germline J gene provides the rest. The V call is TRBV6-1, the J call TRBJ1-2, with D possibly being TRBD1 (5 bases). The CDR3 has 12 amino acids. The germline gives CDR1 MNHNS, CDR2 SASEGT. CDR3 residues: CASSGGGGGYTF. The sequenced CDR3 bases are TGTGCCAGCAGTGGCGGGGGGGGAGGC.

This clone was counted at least ten times. From the germline J gene comes the end of the CDR3, since the read stops 3 residues before it. The chain is built from TRBV7-3 and TRBJ2-3; 8 bases match TRBD2. V lost 5 bases and J lost 4; bases outside the gene matches: 11. CDR1 is SGHTA, CDR2 FQGTGA, per germline. The CDR3 is made up of 16 amino acids. The CDR3 bases that were read are TGTGCCAGCAGCCCGGTACCAGCGGGAGTGCCAGATACG. Its translation is CASSPVPAGVPDT. The complete CDR3 protein is CASSPVPAGVPDTQYF.

This clone was observed many times. The DNA ends 3 residues before the CDR3 does, and the rest of the CDR3 is filled in from the germline J gene. This chain links TRBV18 with TRBJ1-1, with a possible D match to TRBD1 (6 bases). This CDR3 has 14 residues. Germline V gene sequence: CDR1 KGHSH, CDR2 LQKENI. Trimming cost V 1 base and J 3 bases, with 9 bases left between them. The CDR3 DNA, read in part, is TGTGCCAGCTCACCACAGGGGGTGGACACTGAA. It encodes CASSPQGVDTE. The full-length CDR3 reads as CASSPQGVDTEAFF.

In its sample, this clone was seen many times. Read sequence stops 3 residues before the CDR3 end, and the germline J gene provides the missing end. This rearrangement joins TRBV19 to TRBJ1-1; maybe TRBD1 (6 bases). The CDR3 is made up of 14 amino acids. Trimming removed 1 base from V and 1 base from J, with 7 bases in between. Germline CDR1 LNHDA, CDR2 SQIVND (reference sequence). The chain's CDR3 is CASSIGRGNTEAFF. The covered CDR3 bases are TGTGCCAGTAGTATAGGCAGGGGGAACACTGAA.

This clone occurred many times. The missing CDR3 end, 3 residues past where the read stops, is filled in from the germline J gene. The chain has TRBV6-4 and TRBJ1-5, with a weak D call TRBD1 (5 bases). Germline V lookup: CDR1 MRHNA, CDR2 SNTAGT. The V end was cut by 2 bases, the J end by 4 bases, with 6 bases between. The CDR3 consists of 13 residues. This CDR3 reads CASSDRGNQPQHF. The covered CDR3 bases are TGTGCCAGCAGTGACCGGGGGAATCAGCCC.

This clone has a count of ten or more. Read data end 3 residues before the CDR3 end; the end is taken from the germline J gene. This rearrangement joins TRBV10-3 to TRBJ1-1; the D is unclear. This CDR3 spans 15 amino acids. CDR1 and CDR2 from the germline V gene are ENHRY and SYGVKD. V was pared by 0 bases and J by 0 bases, with 8 bases between. The chain's CDR3 is CAISESEALNTEAFF. The CDR3 DNA, read in part, is TGTGCCATCAGTGAGTCCGAGGCCTTGAACACTGAA.

This clone was observed many times. Here the CDR3 reads CASSLKQPPYEQYF. The sequenced CDR3 bases are TGTGCCAGCAGCTTGAAACAGCCCCCCTACGAG. The chain combines TRBV5-6 with TRBJ2-7; no definite D call. Coverage ceases 3 residues before the CDR3 finishes, and the germline J gene fills in the end. CDR1 and CDR2 (germline): SGHDT, YYEEEE. The CDR3 spans 14 residues. The V gene lost 1 base and the J gene lost 2 bases, with 10 bases spanning the gap. The full variable domain, its missing parts supplied by reference TRBV5-6 and TRBJ2-7, is DAGVTQSPTHLIKTRGQQVTLRCSPKSGHDTVSWYQQALGQGPQFIFQYYEEEERQRGNFPDRFSGHQFPNYSSELNVNALLLGDSALYLCASSLKQPPYEQYFGPGTRLTVT.